This is a list of T cell receptor beta chains from one sample in a study of neurological immune-mediated disorders. TCRdb called the 5' RACE reads again in MiXCR, with one record for every CDR3 protein. The data hold about 35,000 distinct CDR3 sequences, with 3.5% to 4% observed a single time. The material sequenced was PBMCs. The receptors were gathered from a man younger than 45 with multiple sclerosis. Each CDR3 is given with its conserved first and last residue. The D gene is left open where the match is weak. Size tells how often a clone was seen (once, few, many) or the class of an expanded clone, and some rows leave it out.

d_gene | j_gene | abundance | v_gene | CDR3nt | CDR3aa
. | TRBJ1-3 | many | TRBV7-9 | TGTGCCAGCAGCTTTGAGGCGGGTAGAAACACCATATATTTT | CASSFEAGRNTIYF
. | TRBJ1-5 | many | TRBV20-1 | TGCAGTGCTTCCGCTGGGGGGGACAACCAGCCCCAGCATTTT | CSASAGGDNQPQHF
. | TRBJ1-1 | few | TRBV10-3 | TGTGCCATCAGTCAGGGATCGGGCACTGAAGCTTTCTTT | CAISQGSGTEAFF
. | TRBJ2-1 | medium-sized | TRBV5-1 | TGCGCCAGCAGCTTGGTCTACGGGGGAGATGAGCAGTTCTTC | CASSLVYGGDEQFF
. | TRBJ2-1 | many | TRBV21-1 | TGTGCCAGCAGCAAACCGGGACAGGGGGCCAATGAGCAGTTCTTC | CASSKPGQGANEQFF
TRBD1 | TRBJ1-1 | few | TRBV5-1 | TGCGCCAGCAGCTTTCGGGTTGACAGGGGGAGGAACACTGAAGCTTTCTTT | CASSFRVDRGRNTEAFF
TRBD2 | TRBJ2-1 | many | TRBV5-1 | TGCGCCAGCAGCCGGGGACTAGCAGGTTTGAATGAGCAGTTCTTC | CASSRGLAGLNEQFF
TRBD2 | TRBJ2-5 | many | TRBV7-6 | TGTGCCAGCAGCCCTCGACTAGCGGGGAAGACCCAGTACTTC | CASSPRLAGKTQYF
TRBD2 | TRBJ2-4 | many | TRBV7-6 | TGTGCCAGCAGCATAGCCGGGACTAGCGGGCGGGGGGAACAGTACTTC | CASSIAGTSGRGEQYF
. | TRBJ1-2 | few | TRBV20-1 | TGCAGTGGTCAGACCCCTATCTTACTGAGCTACACCTTC | CSGQTPILLSYTF
TRBD2 | TRBJ2-3 | many | TRBV9 | TGTGCCAGCAGCCCGCGGACTAGCGGGGGACGGGATACGCAGTATTTT | CASSPRTSGGRDTQYF
. | TRBJ2-3 | many | TRBV7-2 | TGTGCCAGCAGCTTTCTGAGAGATACGCAGTATTTT | CASSFLRDTQYF
. | TRBJ1-1 | many | TRBV6-5 | TGTGCCAGCAGTTACGACGTTTACACTGAAGCTTTCTTT | CASSYDVYTEAFF
. | TRBJ1-2 | many | TRBV4-3 | TGCGCCAGCAGCCAAGACAGGACAGCCTCCAACTATGGCTACACCTTC | CASSQDRTASNYGYTF
. | TRBJ2-7 | few | TRBV20-1 | TGCAGTGCTAGAACAGGGTACTCCTACGAGCAGTACTTC | CSARTGYSYEQYF
TRBD1 | TRBJ2-1 | many | TRBV9 | TGTGCCAGCAGCGTAGCTAAGGGACAGATGTACAATGAGCAGTTCTTC | CASSVAKGQMYNEQFF
. | TRBJ1-1 | many | TRBV6-5 | TGTGCCAGCAGTTACCGGAACAGGAGGGCTTTCTTT | CASSYRNRRAFF
. | TRBJ1-4 | many | TRBV5-1 | TGCGCCAGCAGAACGACAGGCAATGAAAAACTGTTTTTT | CASRTTGNEKLFF
. | TRBJ2-7 | many | TRBV5-1 | TGCGCCAGCAGCTCACAAGCCGGGGGCCCCTACGAGCAGTACTTC | CASSSQAGGPYEQYF
. | TRBJ1-1 | many | TRBV5-5 | TGTGCCAGCAGCATAGGTCCGAACACTGAAGCTTTCTTT | CASSIGPNTEAFF
. | TRBJ2-6 | many | TRBV5-1 | TGCGCCAGCAGCTTGGCAGGGGAGGGCTCTGGGGCCAACGTCCTGACTTTC | CASSLAGEGSGANVLTF
. | TRBJ1-4 | many | TRBV6-5 | TGTGCCAGCAGCACCAGGGAAGGGGAAGATGAAAAACTGTTTTTT | CASSTREGEDEKLFF
. | TRBJ2-1 | many | TRBV14 | TGTGCCAGCAGCCTTGGGCGATTCAATGAGCAGTTCTTC | CASSLGRFNEQFF
. | TRBJ1-5 | many | TRBV19 | TGTGCCAGTAGTATCGCGAGGGGTTCCCAGCATTTT | CASSIARGSQHF
TRBD1 | TRBJ2-2 | many | TRBV20-1 | TGCAGTGGGGCAGGGGGATTCACCGGGGAGCTGTTTTTT | CSGAGGFTGELFF
. | TRBJ1-1 | many | TRBV3-1 | TGTGCCAGCAGCCAAGATTTCTGGGGAGGGAGCACTGAAGCTTTCTTT | CASSQDFWGGSTEAFF
. | TRBJ2-3 | few | TRBV5-1 | TGCGCCAGCAGCTTAGTTCAGAGGGATACGCAGTATTTT | CASSLVQRDTQYF
. | TRBJ1-2 | many | TRBV12-3/TRBV12-4 | TGTGCCAGCAGTTCATCGATCCCAGGGGGCTACACCTTC | CASSSSIPGGYTF
. | TRBJ1-6 | many | TRBV6-5 | TGTGCCAGCAGTCTCCGGGACGTCGGTTCACCCCTCCACTTT | CASSLRDVGSPLHF
TRBD1 | TRBJ1-4 | many | TRBV20-1 | TGCAGTGCTCTGGACAGGGAAACTAATGAAAAACTGTTTTTT | CSALDRETNEKLFF
TRBD1 | TRBJ2-1 | many | TRBV3-1 | TGTGCCAGCAGCCAAGATCGTGGCTGGACAGGCTACAATGAGCAGTTCTTC | CASSQDRGWTGYNEQFF
. | TRBJ2-7 | many | TRBV20-1 | TGCAGTGCTCCCGACCCCCGTAAGTCTCAGGGCGAGCAGTACTTC | CSAPDPRKSQGEQYF
. | TRBJ2-5 | many | TRBV3-1 | TGTGCCAGCAGCCACCGGGACTGGCAAGAGACCCAGTACTTC | CASSHRDWQETQYF
TRBD1 | TRBJ1-1 | many | TRBV2 | TGTGCCAGCATTATTGGGACAGCCTTCCCCACTGAAGCTTTCTTT | CASIIGTAFPTEAFF
. | TRBJ2-5 | many | TRBV20-1 | TGCAGTGCAAGGGTTCCCGGGGAATTACAAGAGACCCAGTACTTC | CSARVPGELQETQYF
. | TRBJ2-1 | . | TRBV3-1 | TGTGCCAGCAGCCAAGGCTACAATGAGCAGTTCTTC | CASSQGYNEQFF
TRBD2 | TRBJ2-7 | many | TRBV5-1 | TGCGCCAGCAGCCCAGAACCGCGAGGACTAGGGTTTCAGGAGCAGTACTTC | CASSPEPRGLGFQEQYF
. | TRBJ1-1 | many | TRBV7-9 | TGTGCCAGCAGCGTGGGACTTTATGGTGCTGAAGCTTTCTTT | CASSVGLYGAEAFF
. | TRBJ1-1 | many | TRBV29-1 | TGCAGCGTTGAAGGACAGGTACACGGCGGGGCTTTCTTT | CSVEGQVHGGAFF
. | TRBJ2-2 | many | TRBV5-1 | TGCGCCAGCAGCCGGACAGCTAACACCGGGGAGCTGTTTTTT | CASSRTANTGELFF
. | TRBJ1-2 | few | TRBV12-3/TRBV12-4 | TGTGCCAGCAGTTTGGATAGCAGGGGCTACACCTTC | CASSLDSRGYTF
TRBD1 | TRBJ2-7 | many | TRBV5-1 | TGCGCCAGCAGCCCACAGGGGGCCTACGAGCAGTACTTC | CASSPQGAYEQYF
. | TRBJ2-2 | medium-sized | TRBV6-5 | TGTGCCAGCAGTTACGCGGCCGAAACCGGGGAGCTGTTTTTT | CASSYAAETGELFF